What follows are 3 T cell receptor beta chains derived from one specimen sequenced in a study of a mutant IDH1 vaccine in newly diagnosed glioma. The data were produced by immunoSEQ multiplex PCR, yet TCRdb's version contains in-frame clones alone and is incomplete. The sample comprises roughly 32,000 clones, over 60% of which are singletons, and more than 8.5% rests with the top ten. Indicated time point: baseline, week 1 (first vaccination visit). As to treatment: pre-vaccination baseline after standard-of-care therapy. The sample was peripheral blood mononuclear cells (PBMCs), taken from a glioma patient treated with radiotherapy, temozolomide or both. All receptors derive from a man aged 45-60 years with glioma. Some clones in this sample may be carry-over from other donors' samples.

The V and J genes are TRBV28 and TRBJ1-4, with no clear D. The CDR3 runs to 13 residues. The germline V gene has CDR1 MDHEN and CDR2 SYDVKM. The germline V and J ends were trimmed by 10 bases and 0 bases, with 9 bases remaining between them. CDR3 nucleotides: TGTGCCATCCGAGGCACAACTAATGAAAAACTGTTTTTT. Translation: CAIRGTTNEKLFF. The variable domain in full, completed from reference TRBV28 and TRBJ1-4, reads DVKVTQSSRYLVKRTGEKVFLECVQDMDHENMFWYRQDPGLGLRLIYFSYDVKMKEKGDIPEGYSVSREKKERFSLILESASTNQTSMYLCAIRGTTNEKLFFGSGTQLSVL.

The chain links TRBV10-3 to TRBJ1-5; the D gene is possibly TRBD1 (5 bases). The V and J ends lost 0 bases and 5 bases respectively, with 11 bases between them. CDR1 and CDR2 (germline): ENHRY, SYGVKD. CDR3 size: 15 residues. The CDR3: CAISESGTGDQPQHF. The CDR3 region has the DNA TGTGCCATCAGTGAGTCGGGGACTGGGGATCAGCCCCAGCATTTT.

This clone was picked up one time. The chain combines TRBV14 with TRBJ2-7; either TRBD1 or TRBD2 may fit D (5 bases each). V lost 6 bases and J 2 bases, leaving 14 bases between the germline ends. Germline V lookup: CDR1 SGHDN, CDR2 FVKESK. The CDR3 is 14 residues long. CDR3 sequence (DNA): TGTGCCAGCAGTCTTTTGGGGGAAGCCTACGAGCAGTACTTC. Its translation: CASSLLGEAYEQYF.